Many counts were recorded for the clone carrying this T cell receptor (beta chain). The sample is drawn from a study of T-cell reconstitution after alpha-beta-depleted transplantation in children. Using unique molecular identifiers, the investigators prepared the TCRbeta library. A single record per CDR3 protein comes from TCRdb applying MiXCR to the PCR reads. The profile shows about 640,000 distinct CDR3 sequences, 10% to 15% of them singletons. V shed 3 bases and J 2 bases; nucleotides not matched to a gene: 7. This CDR3 has 15 amino acids. In germline, CDR1 is MDHEN, CDR2 SYDVKM. This TCR was recovered from a male patient aged 10 to 17 who had a stem cell transplant for acute myeloid leukemia, so the T cells may come from the graft donor. Sequencing was performed on PBMCs, mostly from graft donor cells, taken 360 days after TCRalphabeta/CD19-depleted stem cell transplant. This chain uses TRBV28 with TRBJ2-7, with 7 bases identical to TRBD1. CDR3 residues: CASSFPGQSPYEQYF. The CDR3 DNA is TGTGCCAGCAGTTTCCCGGGACAGAGTCCCTACGAGCAGTACTTC.